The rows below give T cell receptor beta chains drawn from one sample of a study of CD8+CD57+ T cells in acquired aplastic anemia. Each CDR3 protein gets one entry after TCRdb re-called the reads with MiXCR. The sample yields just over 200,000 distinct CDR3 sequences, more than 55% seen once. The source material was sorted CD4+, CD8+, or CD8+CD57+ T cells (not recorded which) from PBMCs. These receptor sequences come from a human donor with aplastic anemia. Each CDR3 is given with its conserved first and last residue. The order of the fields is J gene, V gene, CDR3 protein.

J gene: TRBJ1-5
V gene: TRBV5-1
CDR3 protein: CASSLSTGSNQPQHF

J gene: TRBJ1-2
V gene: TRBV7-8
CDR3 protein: CASSRQGMGGYTF

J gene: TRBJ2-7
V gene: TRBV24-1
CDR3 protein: CATSDSAGSGGSEQYF

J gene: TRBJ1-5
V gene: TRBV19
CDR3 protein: CASRGAGGNQPQHF

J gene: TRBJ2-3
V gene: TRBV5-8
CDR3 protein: CASSGAGGADTQYF

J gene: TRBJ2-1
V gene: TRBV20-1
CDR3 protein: CSASWTGGYNEQFF

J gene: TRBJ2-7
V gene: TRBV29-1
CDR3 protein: CSAGPGSYEQYF

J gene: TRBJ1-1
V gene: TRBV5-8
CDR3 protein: CASSRNLNTEAFF

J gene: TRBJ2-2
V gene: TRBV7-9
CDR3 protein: CASSLVTDYTGELFF

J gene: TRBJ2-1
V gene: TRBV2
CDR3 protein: CASSEKTGSYNEQFF

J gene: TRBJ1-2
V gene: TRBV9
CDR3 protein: CASSPRGGSGGYTF

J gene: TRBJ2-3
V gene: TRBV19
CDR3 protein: CASSIGDTQYF

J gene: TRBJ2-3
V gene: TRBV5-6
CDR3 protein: CASSPGLANPSGTDTQYF

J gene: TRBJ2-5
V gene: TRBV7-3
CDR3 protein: CASSAGTVQETQYF

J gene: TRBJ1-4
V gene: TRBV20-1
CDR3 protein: CSARDGRGAGREKLFF

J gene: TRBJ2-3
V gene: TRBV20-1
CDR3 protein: CSAKLAGGAHTQYF

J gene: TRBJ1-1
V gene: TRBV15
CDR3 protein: CATAPANTEAFF

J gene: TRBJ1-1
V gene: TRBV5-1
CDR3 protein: CASGPLPTGVVNTEAFF

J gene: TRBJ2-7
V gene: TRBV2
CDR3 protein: CASSEAGLAGGEQYF

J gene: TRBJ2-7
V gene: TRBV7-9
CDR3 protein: CASSEGRGSGEQYF

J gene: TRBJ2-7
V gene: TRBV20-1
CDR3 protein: CSAQTANYYEQYF

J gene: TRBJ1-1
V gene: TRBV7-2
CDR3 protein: CASSPQNTGRAEAFF

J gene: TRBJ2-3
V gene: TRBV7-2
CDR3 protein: CASSLGLGATDTQYF

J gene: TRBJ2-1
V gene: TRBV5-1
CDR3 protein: CASSPGAGGVEQFF

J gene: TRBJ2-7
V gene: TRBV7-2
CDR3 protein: CASSLLLAGAGYEQYF

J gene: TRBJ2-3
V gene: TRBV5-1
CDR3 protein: CASSSDRGRSDTQYF

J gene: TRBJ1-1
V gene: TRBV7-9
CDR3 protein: CASSSDLFRAEAFF

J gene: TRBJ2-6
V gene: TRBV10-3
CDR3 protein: CAISGAGGGSSGANVLTF

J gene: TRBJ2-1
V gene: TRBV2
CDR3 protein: CASSEGGAYNEQFF

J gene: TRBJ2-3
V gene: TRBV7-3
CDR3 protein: CASSLGSSQYF

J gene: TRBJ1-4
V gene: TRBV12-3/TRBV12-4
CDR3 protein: CASSPGQLEREKLFF

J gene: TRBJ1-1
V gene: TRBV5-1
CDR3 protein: CASSTTGNTEAFF

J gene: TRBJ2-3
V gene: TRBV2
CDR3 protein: CASTSGTTDTQYF

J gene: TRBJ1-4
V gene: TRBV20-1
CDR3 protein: CSASRDAASATNEKLFF

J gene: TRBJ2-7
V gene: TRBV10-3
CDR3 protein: CAGQTGVYEQYF

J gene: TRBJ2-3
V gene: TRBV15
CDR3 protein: CATSSKTSGGTDTQYF

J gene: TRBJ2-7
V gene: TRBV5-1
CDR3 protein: CASSLDGTAFYEQYF

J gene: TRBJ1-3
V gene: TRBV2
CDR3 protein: CASSRDFPRYSGNTIYF

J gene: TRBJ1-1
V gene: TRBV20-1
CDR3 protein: CSARGVGAGDTEAFF

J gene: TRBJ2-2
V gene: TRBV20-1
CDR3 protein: CSAIETSGRRHTGELFF

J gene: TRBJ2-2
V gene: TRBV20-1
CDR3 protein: CSARETGYTSRELFF

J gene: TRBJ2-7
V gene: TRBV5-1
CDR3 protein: CASSLAVEGGTYEQYF

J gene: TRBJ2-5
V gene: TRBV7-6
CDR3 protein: CASTIDRAQETQYF

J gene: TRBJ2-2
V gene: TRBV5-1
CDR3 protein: CASSLDRGELFF

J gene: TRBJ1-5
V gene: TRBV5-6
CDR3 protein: CASSLEGGQKHF

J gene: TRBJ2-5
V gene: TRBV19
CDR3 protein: CASSIGTGGIGETQYF

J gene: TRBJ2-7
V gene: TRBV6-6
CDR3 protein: CAISPGYYEQYF

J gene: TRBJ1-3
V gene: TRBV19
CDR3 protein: CASSPDRDSGNTIYF

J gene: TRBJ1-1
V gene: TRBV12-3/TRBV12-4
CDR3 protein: CASSRPGPEAFF

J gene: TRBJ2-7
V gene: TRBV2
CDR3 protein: CASSARLAEYEQYF

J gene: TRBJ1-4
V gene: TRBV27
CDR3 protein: CASSLFGQMNEKLFF

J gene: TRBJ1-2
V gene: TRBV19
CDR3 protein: CASSMAYGYTF